This TCR beta chain was captured by sequencing in a study of identical twins. Overall study findings and caveats: While abundant cord blood beta clonotypes carried fewer insertions, memory repertoires showed no such pattern. Conclusions came from cross-sectional statistical analysis, not from following the same donors. With beta out-of-frame sequences, excess sharing by twins was weaker.

Addition of a universal primer site occurred through template switching, and cDNA carried unique molecular identifiers. Each CDR3 protein is one row after TCRdb ran MiXCR on the 5' RACE reads. Of 1.5 million to 2 million distinct CDR3 sequences listed, about 30% were seen once; the top ten hold about 0.27%. The CDR3 extends over 13 amino acids. The V gene's germline CDR1 is DFQATT and CDR2 SNEGSKA (reference sequence). Trimming left V 4 bases short and J 4 bases short, with 10 bases between. As to this clonotype: The target antigen is unknown.

The sequenced sample consisted of cord blood. The receptor was isolated from a newborn girl in good health. The chain recombines TRBV20-1 with TRBJ1-4; D call uncertain. CDR3 sequence (DNA): TGCAGTGCTAAGCCGCCTCATAATGAAAAACTGTTTTTT. Its translation: CSAKPPHNEKLFF.